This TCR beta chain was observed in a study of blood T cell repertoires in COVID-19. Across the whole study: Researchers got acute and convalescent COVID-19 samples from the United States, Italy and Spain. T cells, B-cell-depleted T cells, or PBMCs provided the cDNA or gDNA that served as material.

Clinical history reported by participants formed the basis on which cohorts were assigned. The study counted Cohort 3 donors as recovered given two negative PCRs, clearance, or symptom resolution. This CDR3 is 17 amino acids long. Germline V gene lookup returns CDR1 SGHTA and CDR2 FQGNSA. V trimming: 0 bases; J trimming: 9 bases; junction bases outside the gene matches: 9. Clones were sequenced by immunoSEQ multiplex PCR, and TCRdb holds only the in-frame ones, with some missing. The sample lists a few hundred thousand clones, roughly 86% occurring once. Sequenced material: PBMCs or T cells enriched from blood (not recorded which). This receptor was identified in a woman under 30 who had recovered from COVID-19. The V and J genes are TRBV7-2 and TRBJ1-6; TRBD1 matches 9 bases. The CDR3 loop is CASSLALGQGIGSPLHF. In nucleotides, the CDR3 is TGTGCCAGCAGCTTAGCGCTAGGACAGGGGATCGGTTCACCCCTCCACTTT.